This T cell receptor beta chain stems from a study of healthy donors' naive CD4 and CD8 T cells. Across the study: All functional IMGT TCR alpha variants were covered by new primers.

Concerning this clonotype: What it binds is not known.

Whole-study findings and limits: Reportedly, most V and J gene segments showed naive CD4+ versus CD8+ bias. Positive CDR3 charge linked to CD4+ cells, negative to CD8+ cells.

Naive CD4+ cells were sorted as CD4+CD8-CD45RO-CD45RA+; naive CD8+ as CD8+CD4-CD45RA+CD27bright. The V and J ends lost 7 bases and 3 bases, in that order; junction bases with no gene match: 8. Germline CDR1 is MNHEY and CDR2 is SVGAGI. The CDR3 consists of 14 residues. TCR libraries were built from 500 to 600 ng of total RNA by linear amplification. One entry per CDR3 protein, called by TCRdb with MiXCR from the reads. The sample yields approximately 200,000 distinct CDR3 sequences, nearly 75% seen once. This receptor was obtained from a pool of human donors in good health; the sample pools cells from several healthy donors. This chain uses TRBV6-5 with TRBJ2-7, with 8 bases identical to TRBD1. The sample was naive CD4+ and CD8+ T cells sorted from blood, pooled from several donors. The CDR3 coding sequence is TGTGCCAGCACCGGTGGGACAGGAGTCTACGAGCAGTACTTC. Its protein is CASTGGTGVYEQYF.